This T cell receptor (beta chain) was sequenced during a study of blood T cell repertoires in COVID-19. Turning to the study itself: Samples representing acute and convalescent COVID-19 were sourced from the United States, Italy and Spain. T cells, B-cell-depleted T cells, or PBMCs provided the cDNA or gDNA that served as material.

How the authors handled the data: From reference gene primer amplification, estimates of nucleated cell counts were derived. Using immunoSEQ multiplex PCR, the repertoire was profiled, and TCRdb retains in-frame clones only, with some absent. V and J calls and clone size follow that table, whereas D and trimming were derived from the DNA. The sample has approximately 300,000 clones; more than 75% are singletons. The sample taken for sequencing was peripheral blood. The receptor was derived from a woman in her 50s with acute or convalescent COVID-19.

The CDR3 nucleotides are TGTGCCAGCAGTCCCCGGGGGGCTGGGGCCAACGTCCTGACTTTC. It codes for CASSPRGAGANVLTF. The chain is built from TRBV2 and TRBJ2-6, with TRBD2 identical over 7 bases. This CDR3 has 15 residues. The junction had 3 bases not matched to a gene; V was cut back by 5 bases and J by 2 bases. Germline V CDR1 and CDR2: SNHLY, FYNNEI.